What follows are 26 T cell receptor beta chains derived from one specimen sequenced in a study of blood T cell repertoires in COVID-19. Using immunoSEQ multiplex PCR, the repertoire was profiled, and TCRdb retains in-frame clones only, with some absent. The repertoire includes under 200,000 clones, roughly 84% of them detected once, and under 6% sits in the top ten. The sample taken for sequencing was peripheral blood. Every receptor here comes from a woman between 45 and 60 years old with COVID-19, enrolled during active disease.

The chain recombines TRBV7-9 with TRBJ1-3, with TRBD1 identical over 7 bases. This CDR3 region has 16 residues. CDR1 is SEHNR, CDR2 FQNEAQ, per germline (reference sequence). V trimming: 5 bases; J trimming: 4 bases; junction bases outside the gene matches: 11. This chain's CDR3 is CASSLWTGTGGNTIYF. CDR3 coding DNA: TGTGCCAGCAGCCTCTGGACAGGAACCGGAGGAAACACCATATATTTT.

The chain has TRBV28 and TRBJ2-5, with a weak D call TRBD1 (6 bases). The germline V and J ends were trimmed by 1 base and 5 bases, with 11 bases remaining between them. The CDR3 covers 14 residues. Germline V lookup: CDR1 MDHEN, CDR2 SYDVKM. CDR3 protein: CASSLSGTYETQYF. The CDR3 DNA sequence: TGTGCCAGCAGTTTATCCGGGACATATGAGACCCAGTACTTC.

The rearrangement uses TRBV4-1 and TRBJ2-5, with D tentatively TRBD1 (5 bases). Germline loops: CDR1 MGHRA, CDR2 YSYEKL. Trimming removed 4 bases from V and 5 bases from J, with 11 bases in between. The CDR3 consists of 13 residues. CDR3 residues: CASSLGRPETQYF. The DNA for the CDR3 is TGCGCCAGCAGCCTGGGGCGCCCGGAGACCCAGTACTTC.

The CDR3 nucleotides are TGTGCCACCAAACAGGGATCCTCCTCCTACGAGCAGTACTTC. Its translation is CATKQGSSSYEQYF. The rearrangement uses TRBV10-3 and TRBJ2-7, with D perhaps TRBD1 (6 bases). The CDR3 runs to 14 residues. From germline, CDR1 is ENHRY and CDR2 SYGVKD. V was trimmed by 10 bases and J by 0 bases, leaving 16 bases between them.

This rearrangement joins TRBV4-3 to TRBJ1-4; possible D gene TRBD1, 5 bases. The CDR3 sequence is 17 residues long. V dropped 0 bases and J dropped 5 bases, with 16 bases sitting between them. In germline, CDR1 is LGHNA, CDR2 YSLEER. The CDR3 bases are TGCGCCAGCAGCCAAGAGGGCCTCGGGGGACTCAATGAAAAACTGTTTTTT. Translated: CASSQEGLGGLNEKLFF.

The chain combines TRBV5-5 with TRBJ1-1, with unresolved D. With 0 bases removed from V and 5 bases from J, the gap between germline ends came to 14 bases. The CDR3 is 15 residues long. Germline V gene data show CDR1 as SGHKS and CDR2 as YYEKEE (reference sequence). CDR3 region: CASSLEAYRGTEAFF. CDR3 sequence (DNA): TGTGCCAGCAGCTTGGAAGCCTACCGAGGAACTGAAGCTTTCTTT.

The gene calls are TRBV14 and TRBJ1-1; 7 bases are a match to TRBD1. Germline CDR1 and CDR2: SGHDN and FVKESK. V shed 4 bases, J shed 3 bases, and the junction held 11 bases outside the gene matches. The CDR3 length is 16 residues. The CDR3: CASSPLTGSRDTEAFF. CDR3 DNA: TGTGCCAGCAGCCCTCTGACAGGGAGTAGGGACACTGAAGCTTTCTTT.

This chain connects TRBV11-2 to TRBJ1-1, with D possibly matching TRBD1 (6 bases). Looked up from germline, CDR1 is SGHAT and CDR2 is FQNNGV. CDR3 size: 15 residues. V lost 3 bases, J lost 4 bases, and 15 bases lay in between. The CDR3 nucleotides are TGTGCCAGCAGCTTGAGACAGGAGAGGAGCACTGAAGCTTTCTTT. It is translated as CASSLRQERSTEAFF.

The CDR3 reads CASSLDPGVSYEQYF. The DNA for the CDR3 is TGTGCCAGCAGCTTAGACCCAGGGGTCTCCTACGAGCAGTACTTC. The rearrangement joins TRBV11-2 to TRBJ2-7, with D perhaps TRBD1 (6 bases). The germline CDR1 and CDR2 sequences are SGHAT and FQNNGV. This CDR3 region has 15 residues. Deletions cut 0 bases from V and 0 bases from J, with 9 bases between.

V gene TRBV18 combines with J gene TRBJ2-1; 7 bases map to TRBD1. The CDR3 contains 14 residues. Germline V gene lookup returns CDR1 KGHSH and CDR2 LQKENI. V lost 2 bases, J lost 3 bases, and 1 base stayed unmatched. Here the CDR3 DNA reads TGTGCCAGCTCACCAAGGGACAGCTACAATGAGCAGTTCTTC. Amino acid sequence: CASSPRDSYNEQFF.

The rearrangement joins TRBV10-3 to TRBJ2-1, with TRBD1 matching 9 bases. The ends lost 1 base at V and 3 bases at J; junction bases unmatched: 7. The CDR3 is 17 residues long. Germline CDR1 reads ENHRY; CDR2 reads SYGVKD. This CDR3 reads CAISEFPVTGGYNEQFF. The CDR3 nucleotides are TGTGCCATCAGTGAGTTTCCCGTGACAGGGGGCTACAATGAGCAGTTCTTC.

The J gene is TRBJ2-1, the V gene TRBV3-1 (or the pseudogene TRBV3-2), with 7 bases matching TRBD1. Germline CDR1 and CDR2: LGHDT and YNNKEL (reference sequence). V lost 1 base and J lost 3; bases outside the gene matches: 3. CDR3 size: 15 residues. The CDR3 DNA sequence: TGTGCCAGCAGCCAAGCAGGGGGATTCTACAATGAGCAGTTCTTC. It specifies CASSQAGGFYNEQFF.

The chain combines TRBV30 with TRBJ1-3, with a tentative D call TRBD1 (5 bases). Deletions cut 4 bases from V and 4 bases from J, with 17 bases between. CDR1 is GTSNPN, CDR2 SVGIG, per germline (reference sequence). This CDR3 has 15 residues. CDR3 DNA sequence: TGTGCCTGGACCCCCTTAGACAGTATCGGAAACACCATATATTTT. Its translation is CAWTPLDSIGNTIYF.

The J gene is TRBJ1-2, the V gene TRBV30; possibly TRBD1 for D (6 bases). Germline CDR1 is GTSNPN and CDR2 is SVGIG (reference sequence). The CDR3 sequence is 14 residues long. V was shortened by 7 bases and J by 8 bases, with 23 bases between the two germline ends. This CDR3 reads CASNRGAVIWGYTF. CDR3 nucleotides: TGTGCCTCAAACCGGGGGGCGGTGATTTGGGGCTACACCTTC.

This chain uses TRBV18 with TRBJ2-5, with D possibly being TRBD2 (6 bases). V lost 11 bases and J 2 bases, leaving 15 bases between the germline ends. The germline V gene encodes CDR1 KGHSH and CDR2 LQKENI. The CDR3 contains 13 residues. The CDR3 sequence is CAGRTGAQETQYF. In DNA, the CDR3 is TGTGCCGGCAGAACGGGAGCGCAAGAGACCCAGTACTTC.

The chain has TRBV11-2 and TRBJ1-2; no firm D call. The CDR3 spans 13 residues. Germline V gives CDR1 SGHAT, CDR2 FQNNGV. Between the trimmed V and J ends, which lost 5 bases and 4 bases, there was a span of 11 bases. The DNA of the CDR3 is TGTGCCAGCAGCCTGTCGCAGGCCTATGGCTACACCTTC. Amino acid sequence: CASSLSQAYGYTF.

The rearrangement links TRBV30 to TRBJ1-1; TRBD1 is a possible D gene (6 bases). The CDR3 is 13 residues long. Trimming cost V 3 bases and J 7 bases, with 15 bases left between them. Germline CDR1 reads GTSNPN; CDR2 reads SVGIG (reference sequence). In DNA, the CDR3 is TGTGCCTGGAGGAGGGCAGGGGTGGGTGAAGCTTTCTTT. Translating gives CAWRRAGVGEAFF.

The chain carries TRBV10-3 and TRBJ1-2; D is unclear. Trimming stripped 6 bases from V and 2 bases from J, with 10 bases between. The germline gives CDR1 ENHRY, CDR2 SYGVKD. CDR3 length equals 13 residues. The CDR3 here is CAIRSGVNYGYTF. For the CDR3, the DNA is TGTGCCATCAGGTCCGGAGTCAACTATGGCTACACCTTC.

The V and J genes are TRBV6-5 and TRBJ1-5; maybe TRBD1 (6 bases). Germline-derived CDR1 and CDR2 are MNHEY and SVGAGI. The ends were cut back, 4 bases at V and 2 bases at J, with 12 bases in the middle. The CDR3 length is 15 residues. In nucleotides, the CDR3 is TGTGCCAGCAGTTGGGGCAGGGGAGGCAATCAGCCCCAGCATTTT. Translated: CASSWGRGGNQPQHF.

CDR3 residues: CASREAGQVNTEAFF. Written as DNA, the CDR3 is TGTGCCAGCAGAGAAGCTGGACAGGTGAACACTGAAGCTTTCTTT. The chain carries TRBV28 and TRBJ1-1; TRBD1 aligns across 7 bases. This CDR3 has 15 amino acids. J was trimmed by 0 bases and V by 6 bases; bases with no gene match: 7. Germline V CDR1 and CDR2: MDHEN, SYDVKM.

V is TRBV2 and J is TRBJ2-3; a weak D match, TRBD1 (5 bases). The ends were cut back, 2 bases at V and 3 bases at J, with 18 bases in the middle. CDR1 is SNHLY and CDR2 is FYNNEI in the germline V gene. The CDR3 has 17 residues. DNA of the CDR3: TGTGCCAGCAGTGAATGGGGTCAGGGCCTGGTGACAGATACGCAGTATTTT. It specifies CASSEWGQGLVTDTQYF.

The chain combines TRBV10-2 with TRBJ2-2; 9 bases align to TRBD2. Germline CDR1 and CDR2: WSHSY and SAAADI. J gave up 5 bases and V 7 bases, and 5 bases lay outside the gene matches. This CDR3 spans 14 amino acids. The CDR3 loop is CASTAGGGTGELFF. Here the CDR3 DNA reads TGCGCCAGCACAGCGGGGGGAGGGACCGGGGAGCTGTTTTTT.

The chain recombines TRBV6-5 with TRBJ1-2; D may be TRBD1 (5 bases). The germline CDR1 and CDR2 sequences are MNHEY and SVGAGI. This CDR3 region has 14 residues. The V end was cut by 5 bases, the J end by 8 bases, with 18 bases between. The DNA for the CDR3 is TGTGCCAGCAGTACCTCGGGGACTGGTTTCGGCTACACCTTC. Its translation: CASSTSGTGFGYTF.

The genes are TRBV30 and TRBJ2-5; D is ambiguous. V lost 5 bases and J 5 bases, leaving 9 bases between the germline ends. Germline V CDR1 and CDR2: GTSNPN, SVGIG (reference sequence). The CDR3 contains 11 residues. In nucleotides, the CDR3 is TGTGCCTGGGCGTGGCACGAGACCCAGTACTTC. Residues: CAWAWHETQYF.

This clone has just one count. The V call is TRBV28, the J call TRBJ1-1, with a possible D match to TRBD1 (6 bases). Looked up from germline, CDR1 is MDHEN and CDR2 is SYDVKM. The CDR3 consists of 14 residues. V lost 2 bases to trimming and J lost 4 bases, with 11 bases between them. The CDR3 spells CASSLGGAGTEAFF. The DNA of the CDR3 is TGTGCCAGCAGTTTAGGGGGGGCGGGCACTGAAGCTTTCTTT.

The V call is TRBV7-9, the J call TRBJ2-3; TRBD2 matches at 8 bases. CDR1 SEHNR and CDR2 FQNEAQ come from the germline V gene (reference sequence). The CDR3 spans 16 residues. Losses at the gene ends were 3 bases for V and 0 bases for J; bases not matched to a gene: 5. The CDR3 sequence: CASSLRTGGSTDTQYF. CDR3 bases: TGTGCCAGCAGCTTGCGGACGGGGGGGAGCACAGATACGCAGTATTTT. The variable domain in full, with the rest retrieved from reference TRBV7-9 and TRBJ2-3, is DTGVSQNPRHKITKRGQNVTFRCDPISEHNRLYWYRQTLGQGPEFLTYFQNEAQLEKSRLLSDRFSAERPKGSFSTLEIQRTEQGDSAMYLCASSLRTGGSTDTQYFGPGTRLTVL.